The 30 T cell receptor beta chains below all came from one sample that was sequenced in a study of T cells after yellow fever vaccination. TCRdb redid the calling of the 5' RACE reads with MiXCR, one entry per CDR3 protein. The table records hundreds of thousands of distinct CDR3 sequences, about a sixth of them present only once. The sequencing here drew on PBMCs, taken 4 to 6 days after the first yellow fever vaccination. These receptor sequences come from a man between 18 and 29 years old who received the YFV17D yellow fever vaccine.

V and J are TRBV20-1 and TRBJ1-1; D is possibly TRBD1 (6 bases). V was shortened by 5 bases and J by 2 bases, with 12 bases between the two germline ends. This CDR3 spans 13 amino acids. Germline V CDR1 and CDR2: DFQATT, SNEGSKA (reference sequence). CDR3 loop: CSAPRGSNTEAFF. For the CDR3, the DNA is TGCAGTGCTCCTAGGGGGTCTAACACTGAAGCTTTCTTT.

In nucleotides, the CDR3 is TGTGCCAGCAGTCCATCAGGGGGCCTTGGGGTCACTGAAGCTTTCTTT. Protein: CASSPSGGLGVTEAFF. The chain links TRBV12-3 or TRBV12-4 to TRBJ1-1; 8 bases fit TRBD1. The V segment lost 5 bases and the J segment 4 bases; nucleotides outside the gene matches: 12. The CDR3 sequence is 16 residues long.

The J gene is TRBJ1-6, the V gene TRBV6-1; possibly TRBD1 for D (5 bases). This CDR3 is 17 amino acids long. CDR1 MNHNS and CDR2 SASEGT come from the germline V gene. Trimming left V 7 bases short and J 7 bases short, with 23 bases between. In DNA form, the CDR3 reads TGTGCCAGCACCTTAGGTTGGGGGGGGAGAGCCAATTCACCCCTCCACTTT. Protein product: CASTLGWGGRANSPLHF.

The chain combines TRBV5-1 with TRBJ2-7; 9 nucleotides match TRBD1. V was pared by 5 bases and J by 4 bases, with 7 bases of the junction left unmatched. The germline V gene encodes CDR1 SGHRS and CDR2 YFSETQ. The CDR3 runs to 14 residues. This CDR3 is CASSQGQGYYEQYF. CDR3 sequence (DNA): TGCGCCAGCAGTCAGGGACAGGGCTATTACGAGCAGTACTTC.

This clonotype was observed a handful of times. J is TRBJ1-2 and V is TRBV5-4, with D perhaps matching TRBD1 (6 bases). V was pared by 1 base and J by 3 bases, with 13 bases between. Germline V gives CDR1 SGHNT, CDR2 YYREEE (reference sequence). CDR3 length equals 15 residues. CDR3 bases: TGTGCCAGCAGCTTGCTCGGGTCAGGGGACTATGGCTACACCTTC. It encodes CASSLLGSGDYGYTF.

The DNA for the CDR3 is TGTGCCAGCAGTGACTTGGAGGGAGATACGCAGTATTTT. This translates into CASSDLEGDTQYF. The rearrangement joins TRBV2 to TRBJ2-3, with a weak D call TRBD2 (6 bases). The length of the CDR3 is 13 residues. Germline V gives CDR1 SNHLY, CDR2 FYNNEI. The ends were cut back, 3 bases at V and 5 bases at J, with 9 bases in the middle. Full variable domain (missing parts from reference TRBV2 and TRBJ2-3): EPEVTQTPSHQVTQMGQEVILRCVPISNHLYFYWYRQILGQKVEFLVSFYNNEISEKSEIFDDQFSVERPDGSNFTLKIRSTKLEDSAMYFCASSDLEGDTQYFGPGTRLTVL.

The genes are TRBV20-1 and TRBJ1-2; D is unresolved. V was clipped by 6 bases and J by 2 bases, with 22 bases between them. The CDR3 runs to 16 residues. Germline CDR1 reads DFQATT; CDR2 reads SNEGSKA (reference sequence). The CDR3 DNA reads as TGCAGTGCCCCTAGCTTGGGCAGGAGAGGAAACTATGGCTACACCTTC. Translated: CSAPSLGRRGNYGYTF.

This clonotype was recorded a few times. The chain has TRBV11-2 and TRBJ2-5, with D possibly TRBD1 on 5 matching bases. Germline V gives CDR1 SGHAT, CDR2 FQNNGV. The V gene lost 4 bases and the J gene lost 2 bases, with 11 bases spanning the gap. This CDR3 has 14 amino acids. The CDR3 DNA reads TGTGCCAGCAGCTCCGGACATCTACAAGAGACCCAGTACTTC. This sequence encodes CASSSGHLQETQYF. The whole variable domain, remainder taken from reference TRBV11-2 and TRBJ2-5, is EAGVAQSPRYKIIEKRQSVAFWCNPISGHATLYWYQQILGQGPKLLIQFQNNGVVDDSQLPKDRFSAERLKGVDSTLKIQPAKLEDSAVYLCASSSGHLQETQYFGPGTRLLVL.

This clonotype was seen more than once but under ten times. The chain has TRBV4-3 and TRBJ1-1; 7 nucleotides align to TRBD1. The CDR3 totals 15 residues. The V and J ends lost 4 bases and 1 base, in that order; junction bases with no gene match: 6. Germline CDR1 is LGHNA and CDR2 is YSLEER. The CDR3 reads CASSLSGTANTEAFF. The CDR3 nucleotides are TGCGCCAGCAGCCTATCCGGGACAGCGAACACTGAAGCTTTCTTT.

This CDR3 reads CASSFRQGMDEQYF. The CDR3 nucleotides read TGTGCCAGCAGTTTCCGGCAGGGTATGGACGAGCAGTACTTC. The chain recombines TRBV12-3 or TRBV12-4 with TRBJ2-7; D is possibly TRBD1 (5 bases). V shed 3 bases and J shed 5 bases, with 14 bases lying between them. The CDR3 extends over 14 amino acids.

This clonotype was counted only a few times. The chain combines TRBV12-3 or TRBV12-4 with TRBJ1-2, with 7 bases aligning to TRBD1. This CDR3 comprises 16 residues. V shed 5 bases and J 6 bases; nucleotides not matched to a gene: 15. CDR3 coding DNA: TGTGCCAGCAGTCTGAACGCGGCGACAGGGCGGCATGGCTACACCTTC. It specifies CASSLNAATGRHGYTF.

In its sample, this clonotype was seen many times. The rearrangement links TRBV3-1 to TRBJ2-3; D gene uncertain. Germline-derived CDR1 and CDR2 are LGHDT and YNNKEL (reference sequence). V was clipped by 2 bases and J by 7 bases, with 10 bases between them. The CDR3 runs 13 residues. CDR3: CASSQFVGNTQYF. CDR3 coding DNA: TGTGCCAGCAGCCAATTCGTCGGCAATACGCAGTATTTT.

This clonotype has more than one count but fewer than ten. V and J are TRBV19 and TRBJ1-6, with D possibly being TRBD1 (5 bases). This CDR3 has 14 residues. Trimming took off 2 bases at V and 8 bases at J, with 10 bases between the two ends. The germline V gene has CDR1 LNHDA and CDR2 SQIVND (reference sequence). The CDR3, as DNA: TGTGCCAGTAGTATAAGAGGGGTTCATTCACCCCTCCACTTT. As protein: CASSIRGVHSPLHF.

This clonotype was detected a few times. J is TRBJ2-1 and V is TRBV7-3; 10 bases agree with TRBD1. This CDR3 is built from 15 residues. Germline V gene sequence: CDR1 SGHTA, CDR2 FQGTGA. V trimming: 5 bases; J trimming: 6 bases; junction bases outside the gene matches: 7. This CDR3 reads CASSPNRDRGNEQFF. In DNA form, the CDR3 reads TGTGCCAGCAGCCCGAACCGGGACAGGGGCAATGAGCAGTTCTTC.

The chain combines TRBV20-1 with TRBJ2-4, with unresolved D. Germline lookup yields CDR1 DFQATT and CDR2 SNEGSKA (reference sequence). The V end lost 5 bases, the J end lost 1 base, and 12 bases lay between the germline ends. This CDR3 is 14 amino acids long. CDR3 bases: TGCAGTGCTGCTACGGGCCTGGCCAAAAACATTCAGTACTTC. Protein: CSAATGLAKNIQYF.

V is TRBV6-5 and J is TRBJ1-2; TRBD1 matches 7 bases. The CDR3 has 15 residues. Germline loops: CDR1 MNHEY, CDR2 SVGAGI. Unmatched junction bases numbered 12, after V lost 8 bases and J lost 3 bases. CDR3 in amino acids: CASGNRLGTDYGYTF. The CDR3 DNA follows: TGTGCCAGCGGTAACCGGCTAGGGACAGACTATGGCTACACCTTC.

This clonotype turned up a few times. For the CDR3, the DNA is TGTGCCAGCAGCTTAGTTTTCCTAGGAATGGAGACCCAGTACTTC. As protein: CASSLVFLGMETQYF. This sequence joins TRBV7-2 and TRBJ2-5; D unclear. Germline V gene lookup returns CDR1 SGHTA and CDR2 FQGNSA. The CDR3 sequence is 15 residues long. V dropped 1 base and J dropped 5 bases, with 14 bases sitting between them.

The chain carries TRBV7-9 and TRBJ2-2; 11 bases agree with TRBD2. Looked up from germline, CDR1 is SEHNR and CDR2 is FQNEAQ (reference sequence). This CDR3 contains 15 residues. J was trimmed by 6 bases and V by 0 bases; bases with no gene match: 0. The CDR3 region is CASSLAGLAAGELFF. In DNA form, the CDR3 reads TGTGCCAGCAGCTTAGCGGGACTAGCGGCCGGGGAGCTGTTTTTT.

This clonotype was seen a few times. The chain has TRBV4-3 and TRBJ1-6, with TRBD1 as a possible D gene (6 bases). The CDR3 spans 16 residues. The V gene's germline CDR1 is LGHNA and CDR2 YSLEER. Trimming pared 3 bases from V and 10 bases from J, leaving 19 bases between. DNA of the CDR3: TGCGCCAGCAGCCATCCGGGGGGCAGGGAAGGCTCACCCCTCCACTTT. It is translated as CASSHPGGREGSPLHF.

This clonotype has only a few counts. V gene TRBV19 combines with J gene TRBJ2-7; no reliable D call. Trimming took 2 bases from V and 5 from J, leaving 16 bases between them. The CDR3 covers 15 residues. Germline V CDR1 and CDR2: LNHDA, SQIVND (reference sequence). This CDR3 is CASSILGIGTDEQYF. The CDR3 DNA follows: TGTGCCAGTAGTATATTGGGTATAGGAACTGACGAGCAGTACTTC.

The CDR3 here is CASSVAPREGEAPLHF. As DNA, the CDR3 is TGTGCCAGCAGCGTAGCCCCCAGGGAAGGTGAGGCACCCCTCCACTTT. J is TRBJ1-6 and V is TRBV9; D is perhaps TRBD1 (5 bases). Germline assignment: CDR1 SGDLS and CDR2 YYNGEE. This CDR3 contains 16 residues. The V gene lost 0 bases and the J gene lost 11 bases, with 18 bases spanning the gap.

The chain employs TRBV12-3 or TRBV12-4 and TRBJ1-2; no clear D. This CDR3 region has 13 residues. V lost 6 bases and J lost 2, with 10 bases in between. The CDR3 region is CASSVRLNYGYTF. DNA of the CDR3: TGTGCCAGCAGCGTTCGGTTGAACTATGGCTACACCTTC.

This clonotype has only a few counts. The gene calls are TRBV5-1 and TRBJ2-3; D perhaps matches TRBD1 (5 bases). V was pared by 4 bases and J by 0 bases, with 12 bases between. CDR1 SGHRS and CDR2 YFSETQ come from the germline V gene. This CDR3 has 15 amino acids. The CDR3 DNA sequence: TGCGCCAGCAGCAGAGACAGTTTCAGCACAGATACGCAGTATTTT. Translating gives CASSRDSFSTDTQYF.

This chain uses TRBV20-1 with TRBJ1-2; unclear D gene. This CDR3 contains 11 residues. Germline V gene data show CDR1 as DFQATT and CDR2 as SNEGSKA (reference sequence). Trimming removed 6 bases from V and 8 bases from J, with 13 bases in between. The CDR3 loop reads CSADRIGGYTF. The CDR3 DNA follows: TGCAGTGCCGATCGCATAGGGGGCTACACCTTC.

This clonotype has only a few counts. A much larger clone lies one base from this, so it may be a read error. As DNA, the CDR3 is TGTGCCAGCAGCCCCGGGACAGGGCCTAATGAAAAACTGTTTTTT. Protein product: CASSPGTGPNEKLFF. The chain carries TRBV12-3 or TRBV12-4 and TRBJ1-4; TRBD1 matches 9 bases. This CDR3 comprises 15 residues. Trimming removed 6 bases from V and 3 bases from J; junction bases left unmatched: 5.

The CDR3 DNA reads as TGTGCCAGCAGCCAAGATCACGGGGGGACAAGACATGAGCAGTTCTTC. Residues: CASSQDHGGTRHEQFF. The chain joins TRBV14 to TRBJ2-1; perhaps TRBD2 as D (7 bases). The CDR3 extends over 16 amino acids. From germline, CDR1 is SGHDN and CDR2 FVKESK. Trimming took off 0 bases at V and 8 bases at J, with 17 bases between the two ends.

The chain links TRBV5-1 to TRBJ2-2; tentatively, D is TRBD2 (5 bases). Trimming left V 6 bases short and J 0 bases short, with 9 bases between. CDR1 and CDR2 from the germline V gene are SGHRS and YFSETQ. The CDR3 runs to 14 residues. The CDR3 DNA reads as TGCGCCAGCAATTTAGCGTCGAACACCGGGGAGCTGTTTTTT. It encodes CASNLASNTGELFF.

The gene calls are TRBV7-2 and TRBJ2-5, with 12 bases fitting TRBD1. This CDR3 has 15 amino acids. Germline CDR1 reads SGHTA; CDR2 reads FQGNSA. Trimming removed 5 bases from V and 5 bases from J; junction bases left unmatched: 6. The CDR3 nucleotides are TGTGCCAGCAGCCCAAGGGACAGGGGGCCGGAGACCCAGTACTTC. Translated, it gives CASSPRDRGPETQYF.

The chain combines TRBV24-1 with TRBJ2-7; the D call may be TRBD1 or TRBD2 (6 bases each). Germline V CDR1 and CDR2: KGHDR, SFDVKD. Trimming shortened V by 7 bases and J by 5 bases, and 23 bases separated the two germline ends. The CDR3 is 16 residues long. CDR3 in amino acids: CATRTSRGLPKDEQYV. The CDR3 region has the DNA TGTGCCACCAGGACAAGTCGGGGGCTGCCAAAGGACGAGCAGTACGTC.

The table lists this clonotype with a few counts. The V call is TRBV6-6, the J call TRBJ1-5; D possibly corresponds to TRBD1 (6 bases). V dropped 6 bases and J dropped 7 bases, with 13 bases sitting between them. Germline V lookup: CDR1 MNHNY, CDR2 SVGAGI (reference sequence). The CDR3 consists of 13 residues. CDR3 residues: CASSTGLVQPQHF. The CDR3 DNA reads TGTGCCAGCAGCACAGGGTTGGTGCAGCCCCAGCATTTT.